A single sample is the source of the 14 T cell receptor beta chains below, sequenced in a study of blood T cell repertoires in COVID-19. Sequenced by immunoSEQ multiplex PCR; TCRdb stores in-frame clones only, minus some. Of hundreds of thousands of clones listed, approximately 90% are singletons. Material: PBMCs or T cells enriched from blood (not recorded which). The receptors shown here come from a young man who had recovered from COVID-19.

This clone was seen a few times. This chain joins TRBV19 and TRBJ1-2; 8 bases agree with TRBD1. The germline CDR1 and CDR2 sequences are LNHDA and SQIVND (reference sequence). The CDR3 extends over 13 amino acids. V gave up 3 bases and J gave up 6 bases; unmatched junction bases: 3. CDR3 protein: CASSMQGADGYTF. In DNA, the CDR3 is TGTGCCAGTAGTATGCAGGGGGCGGATGGCTACACCTTC.

V gene TRBV5-4 combines with J gene TRBJ2-7; TRBD2 aligns across 8 bases. The CDR3 extends over 15 amino acids. Trimming at V came to 0 bases and at J to 1 base, leaving 3 bases not matched to a gene. Germline V gene lookup returns CDR1 SGHNT and CDR2 YYREEE (reference sequence). This CDR3 reads CASSLGTSPSYEQYF. The CDR3 coding sequence is TGTGCCAGCAGCTTGGGGACTAGCCCTTCCTACGAGCAGTACTTC.

J is TRBJ2-3 and V is TRBV9; 12 positions match TRBD2. Germline-derived CDR1 and CDR2 are SGDLS and YYNGEE. The CDR3 runs 18 residues. J gave up 6 bases and V 4 bases, and 15 bases lay outside the gene matches. Here the CDR3 reads CASSPTPLAGGPVDTQYF. In DNA form, the CDR3 reads TGTGCCAGCAGCCCTACACCTCTAGCGGGAGGGCCTGTGGATACGCAGTATTTT.

V and J are TRBV19 and TRBJ1-1; D possibly corresponds to TRBD1 (6 bases). Per germline, CDR1 LNHDA and CDR2 SQIVND (reference sequence). The CDR3 consists of 13 residues. V gave up 8 bases and J gave up 4 bases, with 14 bases separating them. The CDR3 DNA reads as TGTGCCAGTCGGTACAGGGAGAGCACTGAAGCTTTCTTT. Translating gives CASRYRESTEAFF.

V gene TRBV7-2 combines with J gene TRBJ2-1; D not certain. Germline V CDR1 and CDR2: SGHTA, FQGNSA. The V gene lost 1 base and the J gene lost 7 bases, with 17 bases spanning the gap. CDR3 length: 16 amino acids. CDR3 sequence reads: CASSLVAVPQINEQFF. For the CDR3, the DNA is TGTGCCAGCAGCTTAGTTGCAGTTCCACAGATTAATGAGCAGTTCTTC.

The V gene is TRBV19, the J gene TRBJ2-2; 14 bases are a match to TRBD2. Germline V CDR1 and CDR2: LNHDA, SQIVND (reference sequence). V was clipped by 6 bases and J by 2 bases; unmatched bases: 5. This CDR3 is 17 amino acids long. The CDR3 is CASRGLAGGSNTGELFF. DNA for the CDR3: TGTGCCAGTAGAGGACTAGCGGGGGGCAGTAACACCGGGGAGCTGTTTTTT. The entire variable domain, with the rest obtained from reference TRBV19 and TRBJ2-2, is as follows: DGGITQSPKYLFRKEGQNVTLSCEQNLNHDAMYWYRQDPGQGLRLIYYSQIVNDFQKGDIAEGYSVSREKKESFPLTVTSAQKNPTAFYLCASRGLAGGSNTGELFFGEGSRLTVL.

The V gene is TRBV5-1, the J gene TRBJ2-1; a possible D gene is TRBD2 (5 bases). Germline V gene data show CDR1 as SGHRS and CDR2 as YFSETQ. Trimming cost V 4 bases and J 2 bases, with 16 bases left between them. This CDR3 spans 16 amino acids. The CDR3 nucleotides are TGCGCCAGCAGCCGGGAACTAGTTCACCCCTACAATGAGCAGTTCTTC. It translates to CASSRELVHPYNEQFF.

The rearrangement uses TRBV4-1 and TRBJ2-5, with a weak D call TRBD2 (5 bases). The CDR3 covers 13 residues. Trimming cost V 6 bases and J 2 bases, with 10 bases left between them. The germline CDR1 and CDR2 sequences are MGHRA and YSYEKL. CDR3 loop: CASRRAVQETQYF. CDR3 coding DNA: TGCGCCAGCAGGCGAGCGGTACAAGAGACCCAGTACTTC.

Worth noting for this clone: The same CDR3 also results from other DNA sequences found in this sample. The gene calls are TRBV6-4 and TRBJ2-3, with D hard to call. CDR3 length: 14 residues. Trimming took 0 bases from V and 3 from J, leaving 7 bases between them. The germline gives CDR1 MRHNA, CDR2 SNTAGT. The CDR3 sequence: CASSDSAETDTQYF. As DNA, the CDR3 is TGTGCCAGCAGTGACTCGGCGGAAACAGATACGCAGTATTTT.

The chain combines TRBV7-8 with TRBJ2-1, with 13 bases aligning to TRBD2. The CDR3 is 17 residues long. V gave up 4 bases and J gave up 5 bases; unmatched junction bases: 8. Germline V gene data show CDR1 as SGHVS and CDR2 as FQNEAQ. DNA for the CDR3: TGTGCCAGCAGCTCCCGTAGGACTAGCGGGAGAAACAATGAGCAGTTCTTC. Translation gives CASSSRRTSGRNNEQFF. The full variable domain, in which reference TRBV7-8 and TRBJ2-1 provide the parts outside the CDR3, is GAGVSQSPRYKVAKRGQDVALRCDPISGHVSLFWYQQALGQGPEFLTYFQNEAQLDKSGLPSDRFFAERPEGSVSTLKIQRTQQEDSAVYLCASSSRRTSGRNNEQFFGPGTRLTVL.

The chain uses TRBV7-6 and TRBJ2-7; 10 bases agree with TRBD1. This CDR3 region has 15 residues. Per the germline V gene, CDR1 is SGHVS and CDR2 is FNYEAQ. Trimming cost V 0 bases and J 6 bases; bases outside gene matches: 5. The CDR3 DNA reads TGTGCCAGCAGCTTAGCGGAGACAGGGGGCGGCGAGCAGTACTTC. Translation: CASSLAETGGGEQYF.

The chain employs TRBV5-6 and TRBJ1-4; TRBD1 matches 10 bases. After removal of 2 bases from V and 6 bases from J, the junction contained 4 bases not matched to a gene. This CDR3 contains 15 residues. Germline loops: CDR1 SGHDT, CDR2 YYEEEE. The CDR3 region has the DNA TGTGCCAGCAGCTTATACGGGACAGGGGATGAAAAACTGTTTTTT. The encoded protein is CASSLYGTGDEKLFF.

The chain uses TRBV2 and TRBJ2-4, with TRBD1 matching 8 bases. Germline V CDR1 and CDR2: SNHLY, FYNNEI. This CDR3 spans 17 amino acids. With 7 bases clipped from V and 0 bases from J, the junction kept 11 bases outside the gene matches. The CDR3 bases are TGTGCCAGCACCTCGATTGACAGGGGTATAGCCAAAAACATTCAGTACTTC. It is translated as CASTSIDRGIAKNIQYF.

This clone was recorded many times. The chain employs TRBV2 and TRBJ2-5; TRBD2 matches 9 bases. Per germline, CDR1 SNHLY and CDR2 FYNNEI. The V and J ends lost 4 bases and 4 bases, in that order; junction bases with no gene match: 4. The CDR3 is made up of 14 amino acids. CDR3 in amino acids: CASSVRAGGETQYF. The DNA of the CDR3 is TGTGCCAGCAGTGTCCGAGCGGGAGGAGAGACCCAGTACTTC.